The clone carrying this TCR beta chain was picked up many times. The antigen is undetermined. The data were taken from a study of human T cells and chemical hapten exposure. Study-level points and caveats: Sensitization with DPC brought no change to TCRs above 1 in 1000 in frequency.

Extraction yielded total RNA from whole blood (unfractionated). TCRdb used MiXCR to reprocess the 5' RACE reads, holding one entry per CDR3 protein. Here the sample spans about 140,000 distinct CDR3 sequences, around 4.4% being singletons. J lost 10 bases, V lost 6 bases, and 14 bases had no gene match. The CDR3 totals 15 residues. Germline assignment: CDR1 MGHRA and CDR2 YSYEKL. The V call is TRBV4-1, the J call TRBJ2-1; 8 nucleotides match TRBD1. The source of this sequence is a female donor in good health. CDR3 residues: CASRSRTGQSREQFF. In DNA form, the CDR3 reads TGCGCCAGCAGGTCTCGGACAGGGCAAAGCAGAGAGCAGTTCTTC.